The 19 T cell receptor beta chains reported below all come from one sample, sequenced in a study of blood T cell repertoires in COVID-19. Measured with immunoSEQ multiplex PCR; TCRdb has only the in-frame clones, and not every one. The repertoire holds under 200,000 clones, with about 90% as singletons. The sequenced sample consisted of peripheral blood. The receptors shown here come from a middle-aged man with active or convalescent COVID-19.

This chain joins TRBV11-2 and TRBJ2-1, with D tentatively TRBD2 (7 bases). Germline V gene sequence: CDR1 SGHAT, CDR2 FQNNGV. The CDR3 length is 12 residues. V dropped 1 base and J dropped 12 bases, with 10 bases sitting between them. CDR3 in DNA: TGTGCCAGCAGCTTAGCGGGGGGCGGGCAGTTCTTC. Amino acids: CASSLAGGGQFF.

The chain has TRBV6-5 and TRBJ2-3, with 8 bases aligning to TRBD2. CDR1 and CDR2 (germline): MNHEY, SVGAGI. CDR3 length: 14 amino acids. After removal of 5 bases from V and 5 bases from J, the junction contained 6 bases not matched to a gene. CDR3 nucleotides: TGTGCCAGCAGTCCATCGGGAGGGAGAGATACGCAGTATTTT. Its protein is CASSPSGGRDTQYF.

This chain joins TRBV3-1 (or the pseudogene TRBV3-2) and TRBJ1-1, with 7 bases lining up with TRBD1. The germline V gene has CDR1 LGHDT and CDR2 YNNKEL (reference sequence). This CDR3 is built from 13 residues. V lost 5 bases, J lost 4 bases, and 4 bases stayed unmatched. This CDR3 is CASSGQVGTEAFF. DNA of the CDR3: TGTGCCAGCAGCGGACAGGTCGGCACTGAAGCTTTCTTT.

The CDR3: CASSPSRGFGGELFF. As DNA, the CDR3 is TGTGCCAGCAGCCCCTCTAGGGGGTTCGGCGGGGAGCTGTTTTTT. The J gene is TRBJ2-2, the V gene TRBV5-4, with a possible D match to TRBD1 (6 bases). The germline V and J ends were trimmed by 4 bases and 7 bases, with 17 bases remaining between them. CDR3 length: 15 residues. The germline V gene encodes CDR1 SGHNT and CDR2 YYREEE (reference sequence).

This chain uses TRBV11-2 with TRBJ1-2, with D maybe TRBD1 (5 bases). V gave up 5 bases and J gave up 7 bases, with 20 bases separating them. The CDR3 extends over 15 amino acids. Germline CDR1 and CDR2: SGHAT and FQNNGV. The DNA of the CDR3 is TGTGCCAGCAGCCACGTGGCGGGGCGCTTAGGTGGCTACACCTTC. This codes for CASSHVAGRLGGYTF.

The chain recombines TRBV9 with TRBJ2-1, with a tentative D call TRBD2 (6 bases). CDR3 length: 16 amino acids. CDR1 is SGDLS and CDR2 is YYNGEE in the germline V gene. V lost 0 bases and J 4 bases, leaving 14 bases between the germline ends. The CDR3 nucleotides read TGTGCCAGCAGCGTAGTCCGGAGGGACCTTTACAATGAGCAGTTCTTC. Amino acid sequence: CASSVVRRDLYNEQFF.

This sequence joins TRBV10-3 and TRBJ2-2, with 9 bases aligning to TRBD1. Losses at the gene ends were 6 bases for V and 7 bases for J; bases not matched to a gene: 6. The germline V gene encodes CDR1 ENHRY and CDR2 SYGVKD. The CDR3 sequence is 14 residues long. The chain's CDR3 is CAIRGQGGNGELFF. In DNA form, the CDR3 reads TGTGCCATCAGGGGACAGGGAGGCAACGGGGAGCTGTTTTTT.

This chain joins TRBV30 and TRBJ1-1; tentatively, D is TRBD1 (5 bases). This CDR3 is built from 13 residues. The germline V and J ends were trimmed by 7 bases and 1 base, with 13 bases remaining between them. Germline V gene sequence: CDR1 GTSNPN, CDR2 SVGIG (reference sequence). This CDR3 is CASERGPNTEAFF. CDR3 in DNA: TGTGCCTCGGAGCGGGGCCCGAACACTGAAGCTTTCTTT.

V usage is TRBV2 and J usage is TRBJ2-5; D remains unclear. CDR3 length equals 15 residues. In germline, CDR1 is SNHLY, CDR2 FYNNEI. V was cut by 1 base and J by 3 bases, with 12 bases left in between. The CDR3 loop is CASSEGRLPEETQYF. The CDR3 DNA reads TGTGCCAGCAGTGAAGGGAGACTCCCAGAAGAGACCCAGTACTTC.

The chain carries TRBV7-2 and TRBJ2-7, with TRBD1 matching 7 bases. Germline V gives CDR1 SGHTA, CDR2 FQGNSA. This CDR3 contains 14 residues. Losses at the gene ends were 1 base for V and 4 bases for J; bases not matched to a gene: 4. The CDR3 nucleotides read TGTGCCAGCAGCTTAGTTGGGACAGCGTACGAGCAGTACTTC. It codes for CASSLVGTAYEQYF.

This chain connects TRBV11-2 to TRBJ1-1; the match to TRBD1 covers 9 bases. CDR3 length: 17 amino acids. Germline CDR1 reads SGHAT; CDR2 reads FQNNGV. J lost 4 bases, V lost 3 bases, and 12 bases had no gene match. CDR3 protein: CASSFHRGLRDITEAFF. The CDR3 region has the DNA TGTGCCAGCAGCTTTCACAGGGGGCTGCGGGATATCACTGAAGCTTTCTTT. The full variable domain, rest sourced from reference TRBV11-2 and TRBJ1-1, is EAGVAQSPRYKIIEKRQSVAFWCNPISGHATLYWYQQILGQGPKLLIQFQNNGVVDDSQLPKDRFSAERLKGVDSTLKIQPAKLEDSAVYLCASSFHRGLRDITEAFFGQGTRLTVV.

The V gene is TRBV19, the J gene TRBJ2-5; a weak D match, TRBD2 (6 bases). The CDR3 is 13 amino acids. The germline V gene has CDR1 LNHDA and CDR2 SQIVND (reference sequence). V lost 6 bases and J 5 bases, leaving 13 bases between the germline ends. The DNA of the CDR3 is TGTGCCAGTAGCGGGGGTTTTGGGGAGACCCAGTACTTC. As protein: CASSGGFGETQYF.

This clone appeared once. The chain uses TRBV4-1 and TRBJ1-4; D unresolved. This CDR3 region has 15 residues. Deletions cut 0 bases from V and 10 bases from J, with 15 bases between. The germline V gene has CDR1 MGHRA and CDR2 YSYEKL. CDR3 sequence reads: CASSQDADPLGKLFF. The CDR3 DNA reads as TGCGCCAGCAGCCAAGATGCGGATCCGCTCGGAAAACTGTTTTTT.

This clone has a single count. Here the CDR3 reads CASSQDSGFDTEAFF. CDR3 bases: TGCGCCAGCAGCCAAGATTCAGGGTTTGACACTGAAGCTTTCTTT. V gene TRBV4-3 combines with J gene TRBJ1-1; tentatively, D is TRBD1 (5 bases). The CDR3 is made up of 15 amino acids. Germline V CDR1 and CDR2: LGHNA, YSLEER. Trimming took 0 bases from V and 3 from J, leaving 11 bases between them.

The chain carries TRBV6-5 and TRBJ2-1; D might be TRBD1 (7 bases). CDR1 and CDR2 (germline): MNHEY, SVGAGI. V gave up 6 bases and J gave up 4 bases, with 16 bases separating them. The CDR3 length is 15 residues. CDR3 sequence: CASRGPGGRYNEQFF. The CDR3 region has the DNA TGTGCCAGCAGGGGCCCAGGGGGGAGGTACAATGAGCAGTTCTTC.

J is TRBJ1-1 and V is TRBV15; D uncertain. The CDR3 length is 12 residues. Trimming cost V 5 bases and J 5 bases, with 9 bases left between them. The germline V gene encodes CDR1 LNHNV and CDR2 YYDKDF (reference sequence). CDR3 protein: CATSLLRTEAFF. The CDR3 coding sequence is TGTGCCACCAGCTTATTGCGGACTGAAGCTTTCTTT.

CDR3: CASSLETGYEQYF. The CDR3 DNA reads TGTGCCAGCAGCTTAGAAACAGGTTACGAGCAGTACTTC. The V and J genes are TRBV7-2 and TRBJ2-7; the D gene is possibly TRBD1 (5 bases). The CDR3 runs to 13 residues. CDR1 and CDR2 from the germline V gene are SGHTA and FQGNSA. V was cut by 1 base and J by 4 bases, with 8 bases left in between. Filled out from reference TRBV7-2 and TRBJ2-7, the complete variable domain reads GAGVSQSPSNKVTEKGKDVELRCDPISGHTALYWYRQSLGQGLEFLIYFQGNSAPDKSGLPSDRFSAERTGGSVSTLTIQRTQQEDSAVYLCASSLETGYEQYFGPGTRLTVT.

The chain recombines TRBV19 with TRBJ1-5; 7 nucleotides line up with TRBD1. Germline V CDR1 and CDR2: LNHDA, SQIVND (reference sequence). V was clipped by 5 bases and J by 0 bases; unmatched bases: 4. This CDR3 is 15 amino acids long. Here the CDR3 reads CASSLDRASNQPQHF. CDR3 sequence (DNA): TGTGCCAGTAGTCTCGACAGGGCTAGCAATCAGCCCCAGCATTTT.

CDR3 sequence: CASSYSIQDTIGGYTF. CDR3 DNA sequence: TGTGCCAGCAGTTACAGTATACAGGACACCATCGGTGGCTACACCTTC. The rearrangement joins TRBV11-2 to TRBJ1-2; a weak D match, TRBD1 (5 bases). Trimming took off 6 bases at V and 7 bases at J, with 24 bases between the two ends. In germline, CDR1 is SGHAT, CDR2 FQNNGV. The length of the CDR3 is 16 residues.